This T cell receptor beta chain was observed in a study of T-cell reconstitution after alpha-beta-depleted transplantation in children. This clonotype was seen repeatedly, ten times or more. The antigen is not known. A TCRbeta library incorporating unique molecular identifiers was prepared. In TCRdb, the PCR reads were re-called with MiXCR into one record per CDR3 protein. The top ten hold around 2% of the sample, which has fewer than 550,000 distinct CDR3 sequences, under 12% seen once. General study points: At day 60, the high TCRbeta diversity found in some patients originated from recipient T cells and thymic progenitors that had survived. Reportedly, only several hundred clones from non-depleted graft cells drove alpha-beta T-cell counts at about two months. Once a year had passed after transplant, T-cell counts and diversity came mostly from newly produced T cells.

Per germline, CDR1 PRHDT and CDR2 FYEKMQ (reference sequence). The CDR3 extends over 12 amino acids. V was trimmed by 5 bases and J by 16 bases, leaving 18 bases between them. Sequences were derived from PBMCs, sampled before TCRalphabeta/CD19-depleted stem cell transplant. The receptor was isolated from a child aged 2-9 years with inherited bone marrow failure, due to receive a stem cell transplant. The chain combines TRBV13 with TRBJ2-1; tentative D call: TRBD2 (6 bases). The CDR3 loop is CASSPGGALGFF. CDR3 nucleotides: TGTGCCAGCAGCCCCGGAGGGGCCCTGGGATTCTTC.